This TCR beta chain was documented in a study of cytomegalovirus exposure and HLA in healthy donors. With 60 Vbeta and 13 Jbeta primers, the PCR was carried out. Using immunoSEQ multiplex PCR, the repertoire was profiled, and TCRdb retains in-frame clones only, with some absent. The data show around 200,000 clones, around 81% seen once. On this clone: No antigen is known for it.

This CDR3 spans 13 amino acids. The ends were cut back, 0 bases at V and 0 bases at J, with 4 bases in the middle. CDR1 and CDR2 from the germline V gene are SGHDT and YYEEEE. Findings of the study overall: The listing of 150 or so TCR beta chains classed them as cytomegalovirus-associated. Three of the chains that were CMV-associated were confirmed in vitro to be specific for CMV antigens. Earlier analysis found most TCR beta V segments productive about 87% or about 30% of the time.

This TCR was recovered from a woman younger than 45 in good health and CMV-seropositive. This chain connects TRBV5-6 to TRBJ2-7; the D is unclear. Sequenced: PBMCs. CDR3 sequence reads: CASSLAGSYEQYF. DNA of the CDR3: TGTGCCAGCAGCTTGGCAGGCTCCTACGAGCAGTACTTC.